This T cell receptor (beta chain) was documented in a study of human T cells and chemical hapten exposure. Study as a whole: Slight volume differences across pooled libraries mainly accounted for varying per-sample TCR yields.

TCRdb fed the RACE reads into MiXCR, producing one record per CDR3 protein. The sample gives a few hundred thousand distinct CDR3 sequences, roughly 6% of which show up once; over 5.5% is in the top ten. Time point indicated: patch test 2, 6 weeks after DPC sensitization. As for treatment: therapeutic diphenylcyclopropenone sensitization with weekly scalp DPC. Only after blood had been drawn was each patch test applied. RNA extraction used unfractionated whole blood as the source of total RNA. This clonotype was counted a few times. V dropped 3 bases and J dropped 2 bases, with 15 bases sitting between them. Germline V CDR1 and CDR2: SGHTA, FQGNSA. CDR3 length equals 16 residues.

Sequencing used whole blood, obtained in connection with sensitization to the hapten diphenylcyclopropenone (DPC). The receptor comes from a woman between 18 and 30 years old with alopecia areata. Some clones in this sample may be carry-over from other donors' samples. The chain links TRBV7-2 to TRBJ2-3; D remains unclear. In DNA, the CDR3 is TGTGCCAGCAGCTTCCCTCCGAGTCAGCCCACAGATACGCAGTATTTT. As protein: CASSFPPSQPTDTQYF.